The entry below describes one T cell receptor (beta chain). These data come from a study of blood T cell repertoires in COVID-19. Study information: COVID-19 samples, acute and convalescent, were from the United States, Italy and Spain. Sources were T cells, B-cell-depleted T cells, or PBMCs; the material itself was cDNA or gDNA.

Authors' processing steps: The authors estimated nucleated cell counts from reference gene primer amplification. Produced via immunoSEQ multiplex PCR; TCRdb's table is partial and in-frame only. D and trimming were read from the DNA, whereas the V and J calls and clone size are those reported in that table. The table has roughly 100,000 clones, roughly nine tenths seen once. The sequence was collected from a man over 45 with acute or convalescent COVID-19. The material sequenced was peripheral blood.

CDR3 loop: CALRIQRRTGEGNTIYF. CDR3 bases: TGTGCCCTGAGAATCCAACGCAGGACAGGCGAAGGAAACACCATATATTTT. This chain joins TRBV30 and TRBJ1-3, with TRBD1 matching 7 bases. Germline CDR1 is GTSNPN and CDR2 is SVGIG (reference sequence). V gave up 8 bases and J gave up 4 bases; unmatched junction bases: 20. The CDR3 runs to 17 residues.